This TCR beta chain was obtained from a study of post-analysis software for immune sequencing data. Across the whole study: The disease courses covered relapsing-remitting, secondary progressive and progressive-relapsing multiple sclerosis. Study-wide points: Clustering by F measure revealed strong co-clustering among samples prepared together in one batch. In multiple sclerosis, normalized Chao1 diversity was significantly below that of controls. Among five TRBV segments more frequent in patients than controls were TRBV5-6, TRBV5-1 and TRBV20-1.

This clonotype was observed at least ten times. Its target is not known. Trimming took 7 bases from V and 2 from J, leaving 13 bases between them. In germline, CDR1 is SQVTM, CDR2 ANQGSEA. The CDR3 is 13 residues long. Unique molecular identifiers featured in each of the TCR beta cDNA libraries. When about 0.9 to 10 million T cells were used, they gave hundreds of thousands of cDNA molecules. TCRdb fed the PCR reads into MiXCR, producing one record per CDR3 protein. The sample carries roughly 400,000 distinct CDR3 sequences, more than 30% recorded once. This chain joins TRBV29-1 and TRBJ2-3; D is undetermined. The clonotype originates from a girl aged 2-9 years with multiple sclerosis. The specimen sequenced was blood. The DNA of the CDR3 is TGCAGCGGTAGATACAGTTTCACAGATACGCAGTATTTT. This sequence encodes CSGRYSFTDTQYF.